A single sample is the source of the 23 T cell receptor beta chains below, sequenced in a study of post-analysis software for immune sequencing data. Antigens of these TCRs are unknown. Unique molecular identifiers had been added to the TCR beta cDNA libraries. TCRdb re-derived calls from the PCR reads in MiXCR, one entry per CDR3 protein. The sample lists roughly 600,000 distinct CDR3 sequences, around 47% seen once, with approximately 1.7% in the top ten. Study-wide points: Five or six TRBV segments, TRBV5-6, TRBV5-1 and TRBV20-1 among them, were found more frequent in patients than controls.

Sequencing used blood. These receptors were collected from a girl aged 10 to 17 with multiple sclerosis.

This clonotype was detected only a few times. The rearrangement links TRBV12-3 or TRBV12-4 to TRBJ2-5; the D gene is possibly TRBD1 (6 bases). The CDR3 covers 15 residues. Deletions cut 3 bases from V and 2 bases from J, with 13 bases between. The CDR3 loop reads CASSLGHVHQETQYF. The CDR3 coding sequence is TGTGCCAGCAGTTTGGGACACGTCCATCAAGAGACCCAGTACTTC.

The sample holds a few counts of this clonotype. The chain has TRBV12-3 or TRBV12-4 and TRBJ2-5; 9 bases fit TRBD2. J lost 4 bases, V lost 6 bases, and 12 bases had no gene match. This CDR3 contains 16 residues. This CDR3 reads CASSKGLAGQLETQYF. The CDR3 nucleotides read TGTGCCAGCAGCAAGGGCCTAGCGGGGCAACTAGAGACCCAGTACTTC.

This chain links TRBV6-5 with TRBJ2-3; D perhaps matches TRBD2 (6 bases). CDR3 size: 16 residues. Per germline, CDR1 MNHEY and CDR2 SVGAGI. The V end lost 6 bases, the J end lost 2 bases, and 18 bases lay between the germline ends. The CDR3 sequence: CASSSHWDFDTDTQYF. The CDR3 DNA follows: TGTGCCAGCAGCTCTCACTGGGACTTTGACACAGATACGCAGTATTTT.

This chain links TRBV12-3 or TRBV12-4 with TRBJ2-3; TRBD2 aligns across 8 bases. The CDR3 spans 16 residues. The ends lost 5 bases at V and 7 bases at J; junction bases unmatched: 14. CDR3 DNA sequence: TGTGCCAGCAGTCCCCTTGAGGCGGGAGGTCCGAATACGCAGTATTTT. Amino acids: CASSPLEAGGPNTQYF.

The chain recombines TRBV6-5 with TRBJ2-7; D is unclear. There are 13 residues in the CDR3. V dropped 6 bases and J dropped 5 bases, with 14 bases sitting between them. Germline CDR1 reads MNHEY; CDR2 reads SVGAGI. The DNA of the CDR3 is TGTGCCAGCAGCATCCTCGGATCCCACGAGCAGTACTTC. It yields the protein CASSILGSHEQYF.

The chain links TRBV7-9 to TRBJ2-5; D perhaps matches TRBD1 (6 bases). Germline V CDR1 and CDR2: SEHNR, FQNEAQ (reference sequence). The CDR3 runs 15 residues. V was cut by 2 bases and J by 5 bases, with 15 bases left in between. CDR3 protein: CASSLLSGVRETQYF. CDR3 in DNA: TGTGCCAGCAGCTTATTGTCAGGGGTCAGGGAGACCCAGTACTTC.

The chain joins TRBV10-3 to TRBJ2-7, with D possibly TRBD1 on 6 matching bases. The ends were cut back, 10 bases at V and 6 bases at J, with 19 bases in the middle. The CDR3 length is 13 residues. CDR1 is ENHRY, CDR2 SYGVKD, per germline. CDR3 amino acids: CATQGTSLGEQYF. The CDR3, as DNA: TGTGCCACCCAGGGGACATCCCTTGGCGAGCAGTACTTC.

V gene TRBV7-9 combines with J gene TRBJ1-1; no reliable D call. Germline lookup yields CDR1 SEHNR and CDR2 FQNEAQ (reference sequence). This CDR3 region has 12 residues. Trimming pared 2 bases from V and 10 bases from J, leaving 11 bases between. The CDR3 is CASSLFVERAFF. The CDR3 DNA reads TGTGCCAGCAGCTTATTTGTGGAGAGAGCTTTCTTT. The full variable domain, in which reference TRBV7-9 and TRBJ1-1 provide the parts outside the CDR3, is DTGVSQNPRHKITKRGQNVTFRCDPISEHNRLYWYRQTLGQGPEFLTYFQNEAQLEKSRLLSDRFSAERPKGSFSTLEIQRTEQGDSAMYLCASSLFVERAFFGQGTRLTVV.

This chain connects TRBV5-1 to TRBJ2-4; D gene unclear. V lost 1 base to trimming and J lost 0 bases, with 5 bases between them. Per the germline V gene, CDR1 is SGHRS and CDR2 is YFSETQ. This CDR3 is built from 14 residues. The CDR3 is CASSLNLAKNIQYF. The CDR3, as DNA: TGCGCCAGCAGCTTGAACCTAGCCAAAAACATTCAGTACTTC.

V is TRBV29-1 and J is TRBJ2-1; D possibly corresponds to TRBD2 (5 bases). The CDR3 is made up of 14 amino acids. The V end lost 3 bases, the J end lost 2 bases, and 11 bases lay between the germline ends. CDR1 is SQVTM, CDR2 ANQGSEA, per germline. DNA of the CDR3: TGCAGCGTTGATGGTCCTAGCCCCTACAATGAGCAGTTCTTC. It yields the protein CSVDGPSPYNEQFF.

The CDR3 is CATKYTSGGSYEQYF. The DNA for the CDR3 is TGTGCCACCAAGTATACTAGCGGGGGGTCCTACGAGCAGTACTTC. The V and J genes are TRBV19 and TRBJ2-7; 12 nucleotides line up with TRBD2. CDR1 is LNHDA and CDR2 is SQIVND in the germline V gene (reference sequence). The CDR3 extends over 15 amino acids. The trim removed 10 bases at V and 1 base at J, leaving 8 bases unmatched.

This chain joins TRBV10-3 and TRBJ2-7; 9 bases are shared with TRBD1. CDR1 and CDR2 (germline): ENHRY, SYGVKD. CDR3 length: 15 residues. V trimming: 3 bases; J trimming: 3 bases; junction bases outside the gene matches: 6. The CDR3 bases are TGTGCCATCAGTGACGAGACAGGGGGAGGCTACGAGCAGTACTTC. Its protein is CAISDETGGGYEQYF.

The chain carries TRBV5-1 and TRBJ1-1; the D gene is possibly TRBD1 (6 bases). Germline CDR1 SGHRS, CDR2 YFSETQ. V gave up 0 bases and J gave up 6 bases, with 18 bases separating them. The CDR3 has 16 residues. In nucleotides, the CDR3 is TGCGCCAGCAGCTTGGTCTATAGGACAGTGGCCCCTGAAGCTTTCTTT. It specifies CASSLVYRTVAPEAFF.

The chain carries TRBV3-1 and TRBJ1-1, with no clear D. CDR3 length: 13 amino acids. The germline CDR1 and CDR2 sequences are LGHDT and YNNKEL (reference sequence). Trimming pared 3 bases from V and 4 bases from J, leaving 9 bases between. The CDR3: CASSQIDVTEAFF. In DNA, the CDR3 is TGTGCCAGCAGCCAGATAGATGTCACTGAAGCTTTCTTT.

This clonotype was found a few times. The chain joins TRBV6-2 or TRBV6-3 to TRBJ2-4; perhaps D is TRBD1 or TRBD2 (5 bases each). The J call is uncertain, as TRBJ2-7 better fits the DNA end. The CDR3 is 17 residues long. Germline CDR1 is MNHEY and CDR2 is SVGEGT. The CDR3 DNA reads TGTGCCAGCAGTTCCGTTCCGTCGGGGACCCTTAGGAACGAGCAGTACTTC. As protein: CASSSVPSGTLRNEQYF.

The table lists this clonotype with a few counts. V and J are TRBV2 and TRBJ2-3; D may be TRBD1 or TRBD2 (5 bases each). The CDR3 has 14 amino acids. Trimming cost V 7 bases and J 0 bases, with 11 bases left between them. The germline CDR1 and CDR2 sequences are SNHLY and FYNNEI. The CDR3, as DNA: TGTGCCAGCACTGAGGGGTTAAGCACAGATACGCAGTATTTT. Amino acids: CASTEGLSTDTQYF.

A few counts support this clonotype. The chain couples TRBV20-1 to TRBJ2-7; 7 bases agree with TRBD2. Losses at the gene ends were 0 bases for V and 3 bases for J; bases not matched to a gene: 8. This CDR3 is 15 amino acids long. Germline V gene data show CDR1 as DFQATT and CDR2 as SNEGSKA (reference sequence). The CDR3 region is CSARDTWGGGYEQYF. CDR3 bases: TGCAGTGCTAGAGATACTTGGGGGGGGGGCTACGAGCAGTACTTC.

The chain links TRBV7-2 to TRBJ2-5, with D unresolved. Per the germline V gene, CDR1 is SGHTA and CDR2 is FQGNSA. The CDR3 is made up of 13 amino acids. The germline V and J ends were trimmed by 5 bases and 2 bases, with 9 bases remaining between them. The DNA for the CDR3 is TGTGCCAGCAGCGCCTACACTCAAGAGACCCAGTACTTC. Translating gives CASSAYTQETQYF.

In this sample, this clonotype turned up a few times. The chain uses TRBV28 and TRBJ2-1, with TRBD2 matching 10 bases. The ends lost 2 bases at V and 14 bases at J; junction bases unmatched: 12. The CDR3 extends over 15 amino acids. Germline V gives CDR1 MDHEN, CDR2 SYDVKM. CDR3 sequence: CASSLTASGSKVKFF. The CDR3 DNA reads as TGTGCCAGCAGTTTAACGGCTAGCGGGAGTAAGGTGAAGTTCTTC.

This clonotype was detected only a few times. This rearrangement joins TRBV18 to TRBJ1-1; tentative D call: TRBD1 (6 bases). CDR3 length: 15 amino acids. The ends were cut back, 6 bases at V and 1 base at J, with 15 bases in the middle. Germline V gene lookup returns CDR1 KGHSH and CDR2 LQKENI. CDR3 DNA sequence: TGTGCCAGCTCCACAGAGGGGGGCGCGAACACTGAAGCTTTCTTT. Translated, it gives CASSTEGGANTEAFF.

V and J are TRBV12-3 or TRBV12-4 and TRBJ1-5, with 9 bases identical to TRBD1. The length of the CDR3 is 13 residues. V gave up 8 bases and J gave up 5 bases; unmatched junction bases: 4. The DNA of the CDR3 is TGTGCCAGCCGACAGGGGGTTGATCAGCCCCAGCATTTT. Encoded protein: CASRQGVDQPQHF.

This clonotype was counted a few times. V gene TRBV6-5 combines with J gene TRBJ2-7, with 13 bases aligning to TRBD2. The CDR3 extends over 14 amino acids. Trimming at V came to 7 bases and at J to 4 bases, leaving 4 bases not matched to a gene. Looked up from germline, CDR1 is MNHEY and CDR2 is SVGAGI. The CDR3 here is CASNQLAGGYEQYF. CDR3 bases: TGTGCCAGCAATCAACTAGCGGGAGGGTACGAGCAGTACTTC.

This clonotype was observed a few times. CDR3 nucleotides: TGCAGCGTCCGGGACAGGGGCTTAGGCGGGGCCAACGTCCTGACTTTC. Amino acids: CSVRDRGLGGANVLTF. The chain carries TRBV29-1 and TRBJ2-6, with 10 nucleotides matching TRBD1. Germline CDR1 reads SQVTM; CDR2 reads ANQGSEA. This CDR3 has 16 residues. Trimming at V came to 6 bases and at J to 4 bases, leaving 9 bases not matched to a gene.